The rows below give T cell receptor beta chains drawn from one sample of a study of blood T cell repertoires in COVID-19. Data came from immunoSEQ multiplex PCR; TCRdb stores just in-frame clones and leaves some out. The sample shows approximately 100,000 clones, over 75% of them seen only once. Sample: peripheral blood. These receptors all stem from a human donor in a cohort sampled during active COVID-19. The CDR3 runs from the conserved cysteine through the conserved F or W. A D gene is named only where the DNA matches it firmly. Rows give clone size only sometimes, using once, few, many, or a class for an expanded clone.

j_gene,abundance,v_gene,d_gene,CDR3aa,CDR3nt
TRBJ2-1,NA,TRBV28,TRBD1,CASSPGGQGIYNEQFF,TGTGCCAGCAGTCCGGGGGGACAGGGTATCTACAATGAGCAGTTCTTC
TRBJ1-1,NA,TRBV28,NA,CASSSSLEAFF,TGTGCCAGCAGTTCCTCCCTTGAAGCTTTCTTT
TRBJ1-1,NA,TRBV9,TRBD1,CASSDGQGMATEAFF,TGTGCCAGCAGCGACGGACAGGGTATGGCCACTGAAGCTTTCTTT
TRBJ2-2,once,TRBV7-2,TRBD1,CASSRQGSNTGELFF,TGTGCCAGCAGTCGACAGGGTTCGAACACCGGGGAGCTGTTTTTT
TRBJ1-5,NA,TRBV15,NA,CATGFGGEPQHF,TGTGCCACCGGATTCGGAGGAGAGCCCCAGCATTTT
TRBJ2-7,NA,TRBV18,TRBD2,CASSPQTSGTGKGEQYF,TGTGCCAGCTCACCTCAGACTAGCGGGACGGGGAAGGGAGAGCAGTACTTC
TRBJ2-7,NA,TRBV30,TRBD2,CAWSISGNYEQYF,TGTGCCTGGAGCATTAGCGGGAACTACGAGCAGTACTTC
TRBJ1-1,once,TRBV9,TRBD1,CASSVTGGRDTEAFF,TGTGCCAGCAGCGTGACAGGGGGCCGGGACACTGAAGCTTTCTTT
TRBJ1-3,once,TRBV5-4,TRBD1,CASSRQGYGNTIYF,TGTGCCAGCAGCCGACAGGGATATGGAAACACCATATATTTT
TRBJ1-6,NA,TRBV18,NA,CATSPIESNSPLHF,TGTGCCACCTCACCGATAGAGTCAAATTCACCCCTCCACTTT
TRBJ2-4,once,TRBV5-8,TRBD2,CASTQRGAKNIQYF,TGTGCCAGCACCCAGCGGGGGGCCAAAAACATTCAGTACTTC
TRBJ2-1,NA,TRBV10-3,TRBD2,CAIGGLAGDNEQFF,TGTGCCATCGGCGGACTAGCGGGGGACAATGAGCAGTTCTTC
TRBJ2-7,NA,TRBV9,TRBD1,CASSAEPTGASYEQYF,TGTGCCAGCAGCGCCGAACCTACAGGGGCATCTTACGAGCAGTACTTC
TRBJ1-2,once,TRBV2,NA,CASSFQVYGYTF,TGTGCCAGCAGTTTCCAGGTCTATGGCTACACCTTC
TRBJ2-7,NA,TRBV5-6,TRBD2,CASSLASGTYEQYF,TGTGCCAGCAGCTTGGCTAGCGGGACCTACGAGCAGTACTTC
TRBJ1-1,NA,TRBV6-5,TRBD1,CASGRTGDTEAFF,TGTGCCAGCGGAAGGACAGGGGACACTGAAGCTTTCTTT
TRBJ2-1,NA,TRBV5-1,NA,CASSLSPAALLQFF,TGCGCCAGCAGCTTGTCTCCAGCGGCCCTTCTCCAGTTCTTC
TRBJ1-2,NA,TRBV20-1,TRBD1,CSVPTGQSLTF,TGCAGTGTTCCGACGGGACAGTCTCTCACCTTC
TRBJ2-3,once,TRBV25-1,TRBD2,CASSFSGGAEDTQYF,TGTGCCAGCAGTTTTAGCGGGGGGGCCGAAGATACGCAGTATTTT
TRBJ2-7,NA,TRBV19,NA,CASSILGAALYEQYF,TGTGCCAGTAGTATTTTGGGGGCGGCCCTATACGAGCAGTACTTC
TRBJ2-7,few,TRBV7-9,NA,CASSHSTEGYEQYF,TGTGCCAGCAGCCATAGTACAGAGGGCTACGAGCAGTACTTC
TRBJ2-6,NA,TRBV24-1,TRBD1,CATSDRPGQISGANVLTF,TGTGCCACCAGTGATCGACCGGGACAGATCTCTGGGGCCAACGTCCTGACTTTC
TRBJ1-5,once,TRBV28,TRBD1,CASSAGTGGNQPQHF,TGTGCCAGCAGTGCCGGGACAGGGGGAAATCAGCCCCAGCATTTT
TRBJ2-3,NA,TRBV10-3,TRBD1,CAISESDRGKDTQYF,TGTGCCATCAGTGAGTCGGACAGGGGAAAGGATACGCAGTATTTT
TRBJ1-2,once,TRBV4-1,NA,CASSQRERANNYGYTF,TGCGCCAGCAGCCAACGGGAGCGGGCAAATAACTATGGCTACACCTTC
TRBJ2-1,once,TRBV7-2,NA,CASSPRLVYEQFF,TGTGCCAGCAGCCCTCGACTGGTTTATGAGCAGTTCTTC
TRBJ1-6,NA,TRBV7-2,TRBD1,CASSTLDRPGALHF,TGTGCCAGCAGCACCCTGGACAGGCCCGGGGCCCTCCACTTT
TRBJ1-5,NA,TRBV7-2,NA,CASSLLSNQPQHF,TGTGCCAGCAGTCTCCTAAGCAATCAGCCCCAGCATTTT